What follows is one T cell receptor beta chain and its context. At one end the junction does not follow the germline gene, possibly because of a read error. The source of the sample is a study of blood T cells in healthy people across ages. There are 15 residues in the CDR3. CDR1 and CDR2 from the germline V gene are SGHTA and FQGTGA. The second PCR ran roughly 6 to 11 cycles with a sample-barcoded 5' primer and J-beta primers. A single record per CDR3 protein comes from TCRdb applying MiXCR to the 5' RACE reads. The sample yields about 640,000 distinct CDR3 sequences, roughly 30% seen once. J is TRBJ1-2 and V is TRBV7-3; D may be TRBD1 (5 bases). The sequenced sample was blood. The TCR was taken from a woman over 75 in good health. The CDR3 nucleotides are TGTGCCGGCAGCTTAACGAGGCGGGGGAACTATGGCTACACCTTC. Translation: CAGSLTRRGNYGYTF.